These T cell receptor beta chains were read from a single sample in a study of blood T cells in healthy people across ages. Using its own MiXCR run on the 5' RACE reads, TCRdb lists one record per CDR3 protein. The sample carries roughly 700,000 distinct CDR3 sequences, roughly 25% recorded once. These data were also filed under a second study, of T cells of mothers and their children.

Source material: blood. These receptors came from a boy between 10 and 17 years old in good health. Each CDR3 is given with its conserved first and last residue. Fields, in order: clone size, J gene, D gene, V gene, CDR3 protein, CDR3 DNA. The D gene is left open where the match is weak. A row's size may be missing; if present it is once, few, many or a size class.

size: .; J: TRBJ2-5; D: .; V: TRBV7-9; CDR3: CASSAEDYGSQTQYF; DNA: TGTGCCAGCAGCGCAGAGGACTACGGAAGCCAGACCCAGTACTTC
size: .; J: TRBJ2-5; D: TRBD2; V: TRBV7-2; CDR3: CASSPGTGGPAWETQYF; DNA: TGTGCCAGCAGCCCGGGTACGGGAGGGCCTGCATGGGAGACCCAGTACTTC
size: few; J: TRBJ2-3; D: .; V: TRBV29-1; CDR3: CSVEEWDNADTQYF; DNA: TGCAGCGTTGAAGAATGGGATAACGCAGATACGCAGTATTTT
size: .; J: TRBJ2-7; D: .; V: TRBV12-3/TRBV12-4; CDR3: CASSPTESSYEQYF; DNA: TGTGCCAGCTCACCCACCGAAAGCTCCTACGAGCAGTACTTC
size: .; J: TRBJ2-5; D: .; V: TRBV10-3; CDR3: CAINRGQREETQYF; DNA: TGTGCCATCAATCGTGGCCAGCGGGAAGAGACCCAGTACTTC
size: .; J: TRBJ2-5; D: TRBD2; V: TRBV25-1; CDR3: CASSELAGGRETQYF; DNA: TGTGCCAGCAGTGAGCTAGCGGGAGGACGGGAGACCCAGTACTTC
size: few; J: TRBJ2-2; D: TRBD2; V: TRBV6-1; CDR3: CASNPRLAGGLNTGELFF; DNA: TGTGCCAGCAATCCCCGCCTAGCGGGGGGGCTGAACACCGGGGAGCTGTTTTTT
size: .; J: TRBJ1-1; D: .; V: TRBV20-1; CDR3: CSAKGAPADTEAFF; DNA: TGCAGTGCTAAAGGGGCCCCAGCGGACACTGAAGCTTTCTTT
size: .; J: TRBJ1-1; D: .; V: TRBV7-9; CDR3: CASTSEGSEAFF; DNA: TGTGCCAGCACCTCGGAGGGGTCTGAAGCTTTCTTT
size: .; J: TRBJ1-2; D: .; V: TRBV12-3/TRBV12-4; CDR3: CASILRRTGGYTF; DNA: TGTGCCAGCATTCTCCGCAGGACTGGCGGCTACACCTTC
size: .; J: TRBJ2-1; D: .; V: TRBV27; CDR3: CASKYGRGGHNEQFF; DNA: TGTGCCAGCAAATACGGCCGAGGGGGTCACAATGAGCAGTTCTTC
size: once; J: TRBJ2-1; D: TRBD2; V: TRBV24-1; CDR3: CATSPLPGLAVQNEQFF; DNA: TGTGCCACCAGCCCCCTTCCGGGACTAGCGGTGCAAAATGAGCAGTTCTTC
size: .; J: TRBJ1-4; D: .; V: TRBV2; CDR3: CAGSEGRTNEKLFF; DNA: TGTGCCGGCAGTGAGGGCAGAACTAATGAAAAACTGTTTTTT
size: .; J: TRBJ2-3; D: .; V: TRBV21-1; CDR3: CASSKSQPPTSTDTQYF; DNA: TGTGCCAGCAGCAAGTCACAGCCTCCTACTAGCACAGATACGCAGTATTTT
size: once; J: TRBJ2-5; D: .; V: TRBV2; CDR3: CASTVIGYQETQYF; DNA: TGTGCCAGCACCGTCATCGGGTACCAAGAGACACAGTACTTC
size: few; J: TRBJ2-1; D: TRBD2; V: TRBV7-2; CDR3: CASSPMPLAGGFGEQFF; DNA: TGTGCCAGCAGCCCAATGCCCCTAGCGGGAGGTTTTGGGGAGCAGTTCTTC
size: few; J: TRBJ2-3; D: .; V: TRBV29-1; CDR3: CSVISGIGSDTQYF; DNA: TGCAGCGTTATCTCAGGGATTGGGAGCGATACGCAGTATTTT
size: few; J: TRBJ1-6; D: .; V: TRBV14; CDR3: CASSQRTNSPLHF; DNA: TGTGCCAGCAGCCAGCGCACTAATTCACCCCTCCACTTT